This TCR beta chain was identified in a study of shared clonotypes between healthy human individuals. Method: immunoSEQ multiplex PCR; TCRdb's copy keeps in-frame clones and lacks some. The table lists about 2 million clones, over 85% of them singletons, with under 1.5% in the top ten. Concerning this clone: Its antigen is unidentified.

Study conclusions and caveats: The researchers took only blood, and tissue repertoires probably look different.

Naive CD8 cells comprised CD45RO-negative, CCR7-positively selected cells, excluding terminally differentiated effector memory CD45RA+ cells. The sequence was obtained from a man between 18 and 29 years old in good health. The specimen sequenced was naive CD8+ T cells sorted from blood.

The CDR3 DNA follows: TGTGCCAGTAGTAGCCAGGAGAATAGCAATCAGCCCCAGCATTTT. Amino acids: CASSSQENSNQPQHF. The rearrangement joins TRBV19 to TRBJ1-5; D is ambiguous. Trimming cost V 4 bases and J 0 bases, with 10 bases left between them. CDR3 length: 15 amino acids. Germline V CDR1 and CDR2: LNHDA, SQIVND (reference sequence).